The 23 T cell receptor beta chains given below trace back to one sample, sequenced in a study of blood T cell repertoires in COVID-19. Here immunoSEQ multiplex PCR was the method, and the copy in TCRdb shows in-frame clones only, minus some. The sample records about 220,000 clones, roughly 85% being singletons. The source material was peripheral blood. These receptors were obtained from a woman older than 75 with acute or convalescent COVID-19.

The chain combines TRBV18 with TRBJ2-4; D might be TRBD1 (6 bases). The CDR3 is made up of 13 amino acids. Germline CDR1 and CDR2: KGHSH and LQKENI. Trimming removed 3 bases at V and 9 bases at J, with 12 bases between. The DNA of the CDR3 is TGTGCCAGCTCACCGGGGGCAAAACGCATTCAGTACTTC. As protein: CASSPGAKRIQYF. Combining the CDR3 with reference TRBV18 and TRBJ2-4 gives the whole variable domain NAGVMQNPRHLVRRRGQEARLRCSPMKGHSHVYWYRQLPEEGLKFMVYLQKENIIDESGMPKERFSAEFPKEGPSILRIQQVVRGDSAAYFCASSPGAKRIQYFGAGTRLSVL.

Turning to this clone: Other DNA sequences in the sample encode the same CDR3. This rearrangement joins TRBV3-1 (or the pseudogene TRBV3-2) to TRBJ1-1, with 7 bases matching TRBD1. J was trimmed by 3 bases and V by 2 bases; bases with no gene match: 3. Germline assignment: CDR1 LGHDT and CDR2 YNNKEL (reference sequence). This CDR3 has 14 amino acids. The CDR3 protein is CASSQRTGYTEAFF. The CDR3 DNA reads TGTGCCAGCAGCCAAAGGACAGGTTACACTGAAGCTTTCTTT.

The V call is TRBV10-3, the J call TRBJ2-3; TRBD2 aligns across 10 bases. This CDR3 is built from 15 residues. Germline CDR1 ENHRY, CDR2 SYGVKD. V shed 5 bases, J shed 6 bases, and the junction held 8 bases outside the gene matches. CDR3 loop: CAISPGLAFYDTQYF. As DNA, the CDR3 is TGTGCCATCAGTCCGGGACTAGCGTTTTACGATACGCAGTATTTT.

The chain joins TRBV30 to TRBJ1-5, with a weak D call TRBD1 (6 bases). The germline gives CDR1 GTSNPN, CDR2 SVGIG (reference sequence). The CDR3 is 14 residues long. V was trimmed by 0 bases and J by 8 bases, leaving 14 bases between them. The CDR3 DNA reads TGTGCCTGGAGTGTGGGGGGGGGCGCCAAGCCCCAGCATTTT. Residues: CAWSVGGGAKPQHF.

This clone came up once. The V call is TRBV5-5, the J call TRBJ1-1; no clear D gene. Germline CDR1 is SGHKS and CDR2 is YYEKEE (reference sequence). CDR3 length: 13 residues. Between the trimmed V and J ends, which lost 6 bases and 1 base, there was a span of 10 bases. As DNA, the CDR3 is TGTGCCAGCAACTTCCAGGAGAACACTGAAGCTTTCTTT. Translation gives CASNFQENTEAFF.

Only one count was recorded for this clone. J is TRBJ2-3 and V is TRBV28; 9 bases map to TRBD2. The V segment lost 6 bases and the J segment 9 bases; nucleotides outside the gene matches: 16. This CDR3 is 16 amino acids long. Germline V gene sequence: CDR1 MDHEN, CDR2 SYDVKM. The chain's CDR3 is CASSLAAGGSTGTQYF. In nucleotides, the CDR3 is TGTGCCAGCAGCCTCGCGGCGGGGGGGTCCACGGGAACGCAGTATTTT.

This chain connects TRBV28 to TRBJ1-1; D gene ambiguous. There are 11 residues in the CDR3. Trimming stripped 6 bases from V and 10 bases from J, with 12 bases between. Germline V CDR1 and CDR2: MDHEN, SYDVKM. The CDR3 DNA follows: TGTGCCAGCAGCCAGACTGTACTAGCTTTCTTT. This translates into CASSQTVLAFF.

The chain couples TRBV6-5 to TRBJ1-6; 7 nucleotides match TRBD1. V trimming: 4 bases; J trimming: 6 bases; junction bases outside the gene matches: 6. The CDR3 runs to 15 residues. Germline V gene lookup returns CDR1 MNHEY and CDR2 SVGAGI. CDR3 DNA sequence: TGTGCCAGCAGTTCCCGAACAGGGGTTAATTCACCCCTCCACTTT. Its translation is CASSSRTGVNSPLHF.

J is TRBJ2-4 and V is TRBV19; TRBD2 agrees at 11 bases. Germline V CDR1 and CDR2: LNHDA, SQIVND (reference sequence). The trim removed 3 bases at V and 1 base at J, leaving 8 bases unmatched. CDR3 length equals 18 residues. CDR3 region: CASSMISGGAGAKNIQYF. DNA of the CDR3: TGTGCCAGTAGTATGATTAGCGGGGGGGCTGGTGCCAAAAACATTCAGTACTTC.

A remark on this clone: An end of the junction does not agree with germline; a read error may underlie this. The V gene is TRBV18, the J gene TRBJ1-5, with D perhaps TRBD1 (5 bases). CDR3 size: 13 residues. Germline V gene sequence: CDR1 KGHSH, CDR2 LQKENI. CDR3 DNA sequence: TGTGCCAGCTCCCAGGGTAGCATTCAGCCCCAGCATTTT. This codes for CASSQGSIQPQHF.

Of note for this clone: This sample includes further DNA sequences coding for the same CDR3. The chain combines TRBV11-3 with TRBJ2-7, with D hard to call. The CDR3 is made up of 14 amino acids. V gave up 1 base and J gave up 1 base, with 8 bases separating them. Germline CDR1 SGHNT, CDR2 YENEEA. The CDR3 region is CASSLVASSYEQYF. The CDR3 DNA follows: TGTGCCAGCAGCTTAGTTGCGTCATCCTACGAGCAGTACTTC.

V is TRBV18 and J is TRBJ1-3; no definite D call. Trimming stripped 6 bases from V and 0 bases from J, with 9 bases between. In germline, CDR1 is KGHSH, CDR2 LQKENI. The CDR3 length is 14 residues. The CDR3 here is CASSREGSGNTIYF. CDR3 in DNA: TGTGCCAGCTCCCGGGAGGGCTCTGGAAACACCATATATTTT. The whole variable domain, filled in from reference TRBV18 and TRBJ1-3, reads NAGVMQNPRHLVRRRGQEARLRCSPMKGHSHVYWYRQLPEEGLKFMVYLQKENIIDESGMPKERFSAEFPKEGPSILRIQQVVRGDSAAYFCASSREGSGNTIYFGEGSWLTVV.

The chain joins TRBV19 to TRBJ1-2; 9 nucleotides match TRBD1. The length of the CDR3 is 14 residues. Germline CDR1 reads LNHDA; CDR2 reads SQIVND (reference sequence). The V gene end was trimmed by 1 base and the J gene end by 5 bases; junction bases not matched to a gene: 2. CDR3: CASSIVGQGYGYTF. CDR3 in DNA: TGTGCCAGTAGTATAGTCGGACAGGGGTATGGCTACACCTTC.

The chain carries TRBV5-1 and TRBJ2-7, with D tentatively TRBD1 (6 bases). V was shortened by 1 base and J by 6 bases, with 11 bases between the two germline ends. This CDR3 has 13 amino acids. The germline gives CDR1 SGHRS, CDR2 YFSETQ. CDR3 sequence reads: CASSLNRAGEQYF. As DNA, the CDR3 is TGCGCCAGCAGCTTGAACAGGGCTGGCGAGCAGTACTTC.

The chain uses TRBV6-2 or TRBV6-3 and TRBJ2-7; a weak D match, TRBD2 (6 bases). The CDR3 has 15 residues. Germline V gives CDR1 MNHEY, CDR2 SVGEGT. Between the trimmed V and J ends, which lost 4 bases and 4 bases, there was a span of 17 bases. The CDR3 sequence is CASSLVLGRGYEQYF. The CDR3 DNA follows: TGTGCCAGCAGTTTGGTACTTGGTCGGGGGTACGAGCAGTACTTC.

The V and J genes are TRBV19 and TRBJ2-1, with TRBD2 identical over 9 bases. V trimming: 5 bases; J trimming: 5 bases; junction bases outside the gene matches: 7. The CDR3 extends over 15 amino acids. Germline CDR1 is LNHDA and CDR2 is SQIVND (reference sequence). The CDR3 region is CASSSIAGADNEQFF. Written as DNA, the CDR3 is TGTGCCAGTAGTTCAATAGCGGGGGCTGACAATGAGCAGTTCTTC.

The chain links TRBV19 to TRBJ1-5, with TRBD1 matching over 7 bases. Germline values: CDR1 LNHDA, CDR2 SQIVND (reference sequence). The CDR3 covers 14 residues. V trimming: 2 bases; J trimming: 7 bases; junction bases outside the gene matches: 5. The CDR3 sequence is CASSIQGDRQPQHF. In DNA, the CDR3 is TGTGCCAGTAGTATACAGGGGGATCGACAGCCCCAGCATTTT.

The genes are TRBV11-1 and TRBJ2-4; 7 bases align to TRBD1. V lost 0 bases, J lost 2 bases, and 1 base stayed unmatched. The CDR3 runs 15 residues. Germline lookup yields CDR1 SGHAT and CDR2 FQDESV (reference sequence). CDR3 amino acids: CASSLATGSKNIQYF. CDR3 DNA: TGTGCCAGCAGCTTAGCGACAGGGTCCAAAAACATTCAGTACTTC.

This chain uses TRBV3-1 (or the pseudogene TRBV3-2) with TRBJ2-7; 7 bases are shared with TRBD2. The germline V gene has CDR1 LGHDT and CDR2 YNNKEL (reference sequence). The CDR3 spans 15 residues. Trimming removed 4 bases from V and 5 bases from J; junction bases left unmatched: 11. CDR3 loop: CASSPREGGVDEQYF. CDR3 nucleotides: TGTGCCAGCAGCCCCAGGGAGGGAGGTGTCGACGAGCAGTACTTC.

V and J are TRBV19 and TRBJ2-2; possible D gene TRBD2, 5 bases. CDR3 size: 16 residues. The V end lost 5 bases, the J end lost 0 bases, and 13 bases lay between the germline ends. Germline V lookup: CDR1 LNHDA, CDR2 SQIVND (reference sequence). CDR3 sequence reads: CASSVPRAANTGELFF. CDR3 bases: TGTGCCAGTAGTGTCCCGCGGGCAGCGAACACCGGGGAGCTGTTTTTT.

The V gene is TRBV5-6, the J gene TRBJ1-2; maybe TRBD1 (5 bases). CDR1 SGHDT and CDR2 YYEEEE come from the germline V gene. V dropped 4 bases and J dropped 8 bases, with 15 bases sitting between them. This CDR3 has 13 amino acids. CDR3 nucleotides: TGTGCCAGCAGCCCCCTTGCTACAGGAGGCTACACCTTC. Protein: CASSPLATGGYTF.

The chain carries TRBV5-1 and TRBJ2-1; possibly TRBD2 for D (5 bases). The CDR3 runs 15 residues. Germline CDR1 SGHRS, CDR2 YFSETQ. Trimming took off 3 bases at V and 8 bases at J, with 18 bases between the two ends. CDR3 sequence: CASSYGPGRGDEQFF. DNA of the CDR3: TGCGCCAGCAGCTACGGGCCGGGGAGAGGAGATGAGCAGTTCTTC.

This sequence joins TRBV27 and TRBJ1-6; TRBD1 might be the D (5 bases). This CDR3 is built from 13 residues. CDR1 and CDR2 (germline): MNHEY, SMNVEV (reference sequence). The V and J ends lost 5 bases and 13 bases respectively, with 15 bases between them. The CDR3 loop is CASSPRQIGPLHF. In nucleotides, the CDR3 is TGTGCCAGCAGTCCACGACAGATCGGGCCCCTCCACTTT.